The 21 T cell receptor beta chains below come from one sample, sequenced in a study of CD8+CD57+ T cells in acquired aplastic anemia. Genomic DNA, the template, was used for profiling of the TCR beta VDJ and CDR3. TCRdb itself ran the reads through MiXCR, one entry per CDR3 protein. The table shows about 190,000 distinct CDR3 sequences, with around half occurring only once. The source material was sorted CD4+, CD8+, or CD8+CD57+ T cells (not recorded which) from PBMCs. The receptor source for this set is a human donor in good health, serving as a control.

The gene calls are TRBV6-2 or TRBV6-3 and TRBJ1-1; D gene uncertain. This CDR3 contains 14 residues. V lost 8 bases and J lost 0, with 13 bases in between. Germline V lookup: CDR1 MNHEY, CDR2 SVGEGT. The CDR3 DNA follows: TGTGCCAGCGGTAGCGACAATTTGAACACTGAAGCTTTCTTT. Protein product: CASGSDNLNTEAFF.

A word on this clonotype: Just one base apart from a much larger clone, this may be a read error. The chain couples TRBV2 to TRBJ2-7, with D perhaps TRBD2 (5 bases). The ends were cut back, 6 bases at V and 2 bases at J, with 17 bases in the middle. Germline V gives CDR1 SNHLY, CDR2 FYNNEI. CDR3 size: 15 residues. CDR3 DNA: TGTGCCAGCAGCAACGTTGGACTCGACCCCTACGAGCAGTACTTC. Translation: CASSNVGLDPYEQYF.

The CDR3 protein is CASSLDLSGGDTQYF. Written as DNA, the CDR3 is TGTGCCAGCAGCTTAGACCTTAGCGGGGGTGATACGCAGTATTTT. This chain connects TRBV7-2 to TRBJ2-3; the match to TRBD2 covers 9 bases. This CDR3 has 15 residues. CDR1 and CDR2 (germline): SGHTA, FQGNSA. V lost 1 base, J lost 6 bases, and 5 bases stayed unmatched.

The chain employs TRBV5-4 and TRBJ1-1; weak D call: TRBD1 (5 bases). The CDR3 totals 12 residues. The germline V gene has CDR1 SGHNT and CDR2 YYREEE (reference sequence). Trimming cost V 1 base and J 7 bases, with 8 bases left between them. The CDR3 spells CASSLITGEAFF. CDR3 nucleotide sequence: TGTGCCAGCAGCTTGATAACAGGTGAAGCTTTCTTT.

The chain has TRBV24-1 and TRBJ2-2; TRBD1 is a possible D gene (6 bases). Looked up from germline, CDR1 is KGHDR and CDR2 is SFDVKD. This CDR3 has 16 residues. V lost 4 bases, J lost 1 base, and 12 bases lay in between. The CDR3 reads CATSEAGRGNTGELFF. DNA for the CDR3: TGTGCCACCAGTGAGGCAGGCAGGGGGAACACCGGGGAGCTGTTTTTT.

The chain employs TRBV20-1 and TRBJ1-5; the match to TRBD1 covers 9 bases. The CDR3 consists of 15 residues. V dropped 6 bases and J dropped 6; count of bases not matched to a gene: 12. Germline V CDR1 and CDR2: DFQATT, SNEGSKA (reference sequence). CDR3: CSAEPGQGGGQPQHF. The CDR3 nucleotides are TGCAGTGCGGAACCGGGACAGGGCGGAGGTCAGCCCCAGCATTTT.

This clonotype was observed many times. The V call is TRBV12-3 or TRBV12-4, the J call TRBJ1-3; D remains ambiguous. Between the trimmed V and J ends, which lost 6 bases and 4 bases, there was a span of 13 bases. This CDR3 has 14 amino acids. The CDR3 loop is CASSEGAVGNTIYF. The CDR3 DNA reads as TGTGCCAGCAGCGAGGGAGCGGTAGGAAACACCATATATTTT.

The rearrangement joins TRBV7-2 to TRBJ2-1; possibly TRBD2 for D (5 bases). The CDR3 totals 18 residues. V lost 1 base to trimming and J lost 1 base, with 17 bases between them. Germline assignment: CDR1 SGHTA and CDR2 FQGNSA. The chain's CDR3 is CASSLGAWLLASYNEQFF. CDR3 bases: TGTGCCAGCAGCTTAGGGGCGTGGTTGCTAGCATCCTACAATGAGCAGTTCTTC.

The chain recombines TRBV2 with TRBJ2-3, with 11 bases identical to TRBD2. The CDR3 loop spans 14 amino acids. CDR1 SNHLY and CDR2 FYNNEI come from the germline V gene. The ends lost 6 bases at V and 6 bases at J; junction bases unmatched: 5. The chain's CDR3 is CASRGRTSGDTQYF. The CDR3 bases are TGTGCCAGCAGAGGGCGGACTAGCGGGGATACGCAGTATTTT.

Details on this clonotype: At one end, the junction sequence differs from germline, possibly due to a read error. This sequence joins TRBV7-7 and TRBJ2-7; D might be TRBD2 (6 bases). The CDR3 is made up of 14 amino acids. Germline CDR1 is SSHAT and CDR2 is FNYEAQ (reference sequence). Here the CDR3 reads CASSLDFRSSVQYF. CDR3 DNA: TGTGCTAGCAGCTTAGATTTTAGGTCTAGCGTGCAGTACTTC.

A few counts support this clonotype. The chain has TRBV7-6 and TRBJ1-1, with TRBD1 matching over 7 bases. This CDR3 comprises 14 residues. Losses at the gene ends were 3 bases for V and 5 bases for J; bases not matched to a gene: 6. CDR1 is SGHVS, CDR2 FNYEAQ, per germline. The CDR3 region is CASSFAGGVTEAFF. CDR3 DNA sequence: TGTGCCAGCAGCTTTGCAGGGGGTGTGACTGAAGCTTTCTTT.

This CDR3 reads CASSGTGISGNTIYF. The CDR3 DNA reads TGTGCCAGCAGCGGGACAGGGATAAGTGGAAACACCATATATTTT. V gene TRBV5-6 combines with J gene TRBJ1-3, with 9 bases lining up with TRBD1. With V trimmed by 4 bases and J by 3 bases, 5 bases remained unmatched. The CDR3 runs 15 residues. Germline V gene sequence: CDR1 SGHDT, CDR2 YYEEEE.

The V call is TRBV10-3, the J call TRBJ1-5; tentative D call: TRBD1 (5 bases). The CDR3 is 13 residues long. V was cut by 6 bases and J by 5 bases, with 11 bases left in between. Germline CDR1 ENHRY, CDR2 SYGVKD. CDR3 region: CAISPGSDQPQHF. CDR3 bases: TGTGCCATCAGCCCAGGGAGCGATCAGCCCCAGCATTTT.

Points on this clonotype: No conserved phenylalanine or tryptophan is present at the end of the CDR3, so a read error is the likely explanation. The rearrangement uses TRBV24-1 and TRBJ2-2; 8 bases map to TRBD1. Unmatched junction bases numbered 6, after V lost 9 bases and J lost 7 bases. This CDR3 has 13 residues. CDR1 KGHDR and CDR2 SFDVKD come from the germline V gene. CDR3: CATLDRVRGELFL. The CDR3 DNA reads TGTGCCACCCTGGACAGGGTACGCGGGGAGCTGTTTCTT.

This clonotype appeared once. The chain uses TRBV19 and TRBJ1-5, with D perhaps TRBD1 (5 bases). V was cut by 3 bases and J by 5 bases, with 17 bases left in between. Germline CDR1 LNHDA, CDR2 SQIVND (reference sequence). The CDR3 consists of 16 residues. CDR3 sequence reads: CASSISSRGSYQPQHF. CDR3 DNA: TGTGCCAGTAGTATTAGTTCTCGGGGCAGCTATCAGCCCCAGCATTTT.

This clonotype was found once. The chain recombines TRBV7-2 with TRBJ2-5; D gene uncertain. The CDR3 has 12 residues. Per the germline V gene, CDR1 is SGHTA and CDR2 is FQGNSA. Deletions cut 2 bases from V and 5 bases from J, with 6 bases between. CDR3: CASSLNFETQYF. The CDR3 DNA sequence: TGTGCCAGCAGCTTAAATTTTGAGACCCAGTACTTC.

This clonotype was recorded at least ten times. The rearrangement uses TRBV9 and TRBJ2-5; D possibly corresponds to TRBD2 (5 bases). The CDR3 runs to 13 residues. V gave up 8 bases and J gave up 2 bases, with 13 bases separating them. Germline V gene sequence: CDR1 SGDLS, CDR2 YYNGEE. This chain's CDR3 is CASQRGLQETQYF. The CDR3 coding sequence is TGTGCCAGTCAAAGAGGGCTTCAAGAGACCCAGTACTTC.

About this clonotype: Its ends do not fully match the called genes, so a read error is possible. The V gene is TRBV20-1, the J gene TRBJ2-7; D gene ambiguous. The germline CDR1 and CDR2 sequences are DFQATT and SNEGSKA (reference sequence). The CDR3 consists of 14 residues. CDR3 coding DNA: TGCAGTGCTAGAGATGTGAGGACCACCTATGAGCAGTACTTC. It encodes CSARDVRTTYEQYF.

The rearrangement joins TRBV7-9 to TRBJ2-3, with TRBD1 matching 9 bases. Trimming removed 6 bases from V and 8 bases from J; junction bases left unmatched: 6. CDR3 length equals 13 residues. Germline-derived CDR1 and CDR2 are SEHNR and FQNEAQ (reference sequence). Here the CDR3 DNA reads TGTGCCAGCAGACCGGGACAGGGCCCTACGCAGTATTTT. It is translated as CASRPGQGPTQYF.

The chain recombines TRBV10-3 with TRBJ2-5; 11 nucleotides align to TRBD2. Trimming at V came to 6 bases and at J to 5 bases, leaving 2 bases not matched to a gene. This CDR3 has 13 residues. From germline, CDR1 is ENHRY and CDR2 SYGVKD. CDR3 nucleotide sequence: TGTGCCATCAGCCGGACTAGCGGGGAGACCCAGTACTTC. Translation: CAISRTSGETQYF.

The gene calls are TRBV25-1 and TRBJ2-2, with D possibly being TRBD1 (6 bases). The germline V and J ends were trimmed by 7 bases and 1 base, with 25 bases remaining between them. Germline V gives CDR1 MGHDK, CDR2 SYGVNS. CDR3 length: 19 residues. The CDR3 is CASTGWGNRDPENTGELFF. CDR3 DNA: TGTGCCAGCACCGGTTGGGGGAACAGGGACCCGGAGAACACCGGGGAGCTGTTTTTT. Together with reference TRBV25-1 and TRBJ2-2, the CDR3 gives the full variable domain: EADIYQTPRYLVIGTGKKITLECSQTMGHDKMYWYQQDPGMELHLIHYSYGVNSTEKGDLSSESTVSRIRTEHFPLTLESARPSHTSQYLCASTGWGNRDPENTGELFFGEGSRLTVL.